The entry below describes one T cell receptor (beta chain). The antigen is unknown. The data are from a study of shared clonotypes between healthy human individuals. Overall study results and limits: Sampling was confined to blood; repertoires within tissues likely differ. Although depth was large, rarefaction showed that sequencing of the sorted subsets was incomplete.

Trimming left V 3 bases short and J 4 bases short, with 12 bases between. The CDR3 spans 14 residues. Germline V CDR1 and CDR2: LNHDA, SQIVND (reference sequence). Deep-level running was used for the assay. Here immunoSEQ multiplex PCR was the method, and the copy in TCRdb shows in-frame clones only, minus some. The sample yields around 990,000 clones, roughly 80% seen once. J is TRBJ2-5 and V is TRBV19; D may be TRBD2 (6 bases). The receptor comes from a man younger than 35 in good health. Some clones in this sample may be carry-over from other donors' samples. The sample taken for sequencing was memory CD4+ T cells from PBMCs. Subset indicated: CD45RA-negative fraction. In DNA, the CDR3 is TGTGCCAGTAGTATGAGGACTACCCGAGAGACCCAGTACTTC. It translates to CASSMRTTRETQYF.